Shown below are 22 T cell receptor beta chains from a single sample sequenced in a study of CD8 T cells in ankylosing spondylitis. TCRdb reanalysed the 5' RACE reads using MiXCR and keeps one entry per CDR3 protein. The sample carries fewer than 250,000 distinct CDR3 sequences, roughly a tenth recorded once. Sequences were obtained from blood, either unsorted or a sorted T cell fraction (not recorded which). Receptors originate from a male donor with ankylosing spondylitis or in good health (not recorded which).

This clonotype was counted a few times. This chain joins TRBV25-1 and TRBJ2-1, with D possibly being TRBD1 (6 bases). Germline V gene sequence: CDR1 MGHDK, CDR2 SYGVNS. The CDR3 loop spans 12 amino acids. V lost 7 bases to trimming and J lost 10 bases, with 14 bases between them. This CDR3 is CASTTGYGEQFF. The DNA for the CDR3 is TGTGCCAGCACCACAGGGTACGGGGAGCAGTTCTTC. Based on the CDR3 plus reference TRBV25-1 and TRBJ2-1, the full variable domain is EADIYQTPRYLVIGTGKKITLECSQTMGHDKMYWYQQDPGMELHLIHYSYGVNSTEKGDLSSESTVSRIRTEHFPLTLESARPSHTSQYLCASTTGYGEQFFGPGTRLTVL.

This clonotype was counted many times. The chain is built from TRBV7-2 and TRBJ1-5; no clear D. The ends were cut back, 0 bases at V and 4 bases at J, with 10 bases in the middle. Germline lookup yields CDR1 SGHTA and CDR2 FQGNSA. The CDR3 has 15 amino acids. CDR3 amino acids: CASSLAARDNQPQHF. DNA for the CDR3: TGTGCCAGCAGCTTAGCGGCCAGAGATAATCAGCCCCAGCATTTT.

The chain links TRBV7-2 to TRBJ2-2, with D hard to call. The CDR3 runs to 14 residues. V lost 5 bases, J lost 8 bases, and 15 bases lay in between. The germline gives CDR1 SGHTA, CDR2 FQGNSA. The CDR3 nucleotides read TGTGCCAGCAGCCCTACGACGGCCCCGGGGGAGCTGTTTTTT. Residues: CASSPTTAPGELFF.

This clonotype occurred many times. The chain joins TRBV5-1 to TRBJ2-2; 8 positions match TRBD2. This CDR3 comprises 16 residues. Per germline, CDR1 SGHRS and CDR2 YFSETQ. Trimming took 3 bases from V and 2 from J; bases not matched to a gene: 6. CDR3 coding DNA: TGCGCCAGCAGCTACGTTAGCGGGGCCAACACCGGGGAGCTGTTTTTT. The encoded protein is CASSYVSGANTGELFF.

This clonotype appeared many times. The V call is TRBV5-5, the J call TRBJ1-2; D gene ambiguous. The V and J ends lost 6 bases and 2 bases respectively, with 14 bases between them. Germline V gives CDR1 SGHKS, CDR2 YYEKEE (reference sequence). The CDR3 runs 14 residues. The CDR3 sequence: CASTPVDGNYGYTF. The CDR3 coding sequence is TGTGCCAGCACCCCCGTGGACGGGAACTATGGCTACACCTTC.

The chain uses TRBV18 and TRBJ2-1; D may match TRBD1 or TRBD2 (5 bases each). Deletions cut 6 bases from V and 7 bases from J, with 10 bases between. CDR3 size: 12 residues. The germline CDR1 and CDR2 sequences are KGHSH and LQKENI. The CDR3: CASSQRGNEQFF. The DNA for the CDR3 is TGTGCCAGCTCCCAGAGGGGTAATGAGCAGTTCTTC.

Many counts were recorded for this clonotype. CDR3 DNA: TGTGCCAGCTCACCCCGGGACAGTGGCCACGAGCAGTACTTC. As protein: CASSPRDSGHEQYF. V and J are TRBV18 and TRBJ2-7; 7 positions match TRBD1. The V gene's germline CDR1 is KGHSH and CDR2 LQKENI. V was pared by 3 bases and J by 5 bases, with 7 bases of the junction left unmatched. CDR3 size: 14 residues.

A few counts support this clonotype. This CDR3 is CASSIQGYTDTQYF. The CDR3 DNA reads as TGTGCCAGCTCAATTCAGGGATATACAGATACGCAGTATTTT. The chain recombines TRBV18 with TRBJ2-3, with D tentatively TRBD1 (5 bases). CDR3 size: 14 residues. CDR1 KGHSH and CDR2 LQKENI come from the germline V gene. V shed 5 bases and J shed 3 bases, with 12 bases lying between them.

There are many counts of this clonotype. This chain joins TRBV28 and TRBJ2-3, with D unresolved. Germline V gene data show CDR1 as MDHEN and CDR2 as SYDVKM. The CDR3 is made up of 16 amino acids. Trimming pared 4 bases from V and 0 bases from J, leaving 14 bases between. The DNA for the CDR3 is TGTGCCAGCAGTTCCCCCCGGACCGCGAGCACAGATACGCAGTATTTT. Its translation is CASSSPRTASTDTQYF.

The rearrangement links TRBV20-1 to TRBJ2-1; TRBD1 matches at 9 bases. The J segment lost 5 bases and the V segment lost 4 bases, leaving 15 bases of the junction unmatched. Germline CDR1 and CDR2: DFQATT and SNEGSKA (reference sequence). The CDR3 has 17 amino acids. The CDR3 is CSATGPVWTGENNEQFF. The CDR3 DNA reads as TGCAGTGCTACCGGACCGGTATGGACAGGGGAAAACAATGAGCAGTTCTTC.

There are a few counts of this clonotype. The V gene is TRBV20-1, the J gene TRBJ1-5; the D is unclear. This CDR3 spans 13 amino acids. Germline assignment: CDR1 DFQATT and CDR2 SNEGSKA (reference sequence). Trimming left V 5 bases short and J 3 bases short, with 11 bases between. The CDR3 DNA reads TGCAGTGCTGGCGTGGGTTTCAATCAGCCCCAGCATTTT. Translation gives CSAGVGFNQPQHF.

This clonotype has a handful of counts. An end of the junction does not agree with germline; a read error may underlie this. This sequence joins TRBV7-9 and TRBJ2-7; D call uncertain. Per the germline V gene, CDR1 is SEHNR and CDR2 is FQNEAQ (reference sequence). This CDR3 region has 12 residues. The CDR3, as DNA: TGTGCCAGCAGCTTAGCCGATAGTTCCTCACACTTC. Its translation: CASSLADSSSHF. The variable domain in full, with the rest retrieved from reference TRBV7-9 and TRBJ2-7, is DTGVSQNPRHKITKRGQNVTFRCDPISEHNRLYWYRQTLGQGPEFLTYFQNEAQLEKSRLLSDRFSAERPKGSFSTLEIQRTEQGDSAMYLCASSLADSSSHFGPGTRLTVT.

This clonotype was detected ten times or more. V is TRBV7-9 and J is TRBJ1-5; TRBD1 aligns across 8 bases. The CDR3 is 18 residues long. With 1 base clipped from V and 2 bases from J, the junction kept 10 bases outside the gene matches. Germline values: CDR1 SEHNR, CDR2 FQNEAQ (reference sequence). Written as DNA, the CDR3 is TGTGCCAGCAGCTTAGTCTCCAGGGGGCAGGATGGCAATCAGCCCCAGCATTTT. Translating it yields CASSLVSRGQDGNQPQHF.

This clonotype was counted ten times or more. This chain links TRBV7-9 with TRBJ2-7; D is ambiguous. Germline values: CDR1 SEHNR, CDR2 FQNEAQ (reference sequence). The CDR3 is 11 amino acids. The V and J ends lost 10 bases and 2 bases respectively, with 9 bases between them. DNA of the CDR3: TGTGCCACCCAGCTCGCCTACGAGCAGTACTTC. Protein: CATQLAYEQYF.

This clonotype was counted only a few times. This chain joins TRBV7-9 and TRBJ1-4, with 7 bases matching TRBD1. The ends lost 6 bases at V and 0 bases at J; junction bases unmatched: 4. The CDR3 has 15 amino acids. The V gene's germline CDR1 is SEHNR and CDR2 FQNEAQ (reference sequence). CDR3 nucleotides: TGTGCCAGCAGGCAGCAGGGGGCAACTAATGAAAAACTGTTTTTT. Translation: CASRQQGATNEKLFF.

The chain combines TRBV25-1 with TRBJ2-5, with 7 bases that match TRBD2. In germline, CDR1 is MGHDK, CDR2 SYGVNS. The CDR3 covers 14 residues. Unmatched junction bases numbered 8, after V lost 7 bases and J lost 3 bases. This CDR3 is CASKAGKEEETQYF. CDR3 DNA: TGTGCCAGCAAAGCGGGGAAGGAAGAAGAGACCCAGTACTTC.

This clonotype was counted a few times. The chain employs TRBV7-3 and TRBJ1-2; D remains unclear. The CDR3 length is 15 residues. The germline V gene encodes CDR1 SGHTA and CDR2 FQGTGA. V was trimmed by 5 bases and J by 2 bases, leaving 15 bases between them. The CDR3 spells CASSPSGGENYGYTF. The CDR3 DNA is TGTGCCAGCAGCCCTTCGGGCGGAGAGAACTATGGCTACACCTTC.

Of note for this clonotype: A much larger clonotype is one base distant, so this may be a read error. The chain recombines TRBV5-1 with TRBJ1-1; D is possibly TRBD1 (6 bases). V lost 2 bases, J lost 7 bases, and 18 bases lay in between. From germline, CDR1 is SGHRS and CDR2 YFSETQ. CDR3 length: 15 amino acids. The DNA for the CDR3 is TGCGCCAGCAGCTTCGAAGGGCCAGGGGACCATGAAGCTTTCTTT. It yields the protein CASSFEGPGDHEAFF.

Details on this clonotype: A much larger clone differs by one base, so this may be a read error. The V call is TRBV6-5, the J call TRBJ2-7, with 7 bases that match TRBD1. Germline lookup yields CDR1 MNHEY and CDR2 SVGAGI. V lost 4 bases and J lost 2; bases outside the gene matches: 8. The CDR3 loop spans 15 amino acids. DNA for the CDR3: TGTGCCAGCAGTTGCTCGTGGGACAGCACCTACGAGCAGTACTTC. Translation: CASSCSWDSTYEQYF.

This clonotype was observed at least ten times. This chain links TRBV20-1 with TRBJ1-1; perhaps TRBD1 as D (5 bases). Germline V CDR1 and CDR2: DFQATT, SNEGSKA (reference sequence). V was clipped by 0 bases and J by 2 bases, with 10 bases between them. This CDR3 has 14 amino acids. CDR3 bases: TGCAGTGCTAGAGATCCACAGGTTAACACTGAAGCTTTCTTT. This gives the protein CSARDPQVNTEAFF.

This clonotype appeared a few times. The rearrangement links TRBV25-1 to TRBJ2-3; 13 bases match TRBD2. CDR3 size: 17 residues. V shed 7 bases and J 2 bases; nucleotides not matched to a gene: 9. The germline gives CDR1 MGHDK, CDR2 SYGVNS. The CDR3, as DNA: TGTGCCAGCATCCCCACGGGACTAGCGGGGATCACAGATACGCAGTATTTT. This gives the protein CASIPTGLAGITDTQYF.

V and J are TRBV12-3 or TRBV12-4 and TRBJ2-1, with a tentative D call TRBD2 (6 bases). Between the trimmed V and J ends, which lost 6 bases and 4 bases, there was a span of 16 bases. The CDR3 runs to 15 residues. The CDR3 sequence: CASRRRDSRYNEQFF. The CDR3 DNA sequence: TGTGCCAGCAGACGCCGGGACTCAAGATACAATGAGCAGTTCTTC.